One T cell receptor (beta chain) is described in this entry. Its antigen remains unknown. These data originate in a study of T cell clonotyping in hematopoietic cell transplantation. General study points: Without cell sorting, CD4 versus CD8 contributions remain unresolved. Pathologically expanded recipient clonotypes increased progressively from day 30 to day 180 as diversity fell.

Clones were sequenced by immunoSEQ multiplex PCR, and TCRdb holds only the in-frame ones, with some missing. The sample consists of tens of thousands of clones, 94% of them appearing once. This CDR3 region has 13 residues. CDR1 is SGHAT, CDR2 FQDESV, per germline (reference sequence). V lost 5 bases and J 7 bases, leaving 14 bases between the germline ends. Sequenced sample: peripheral blood mononuclear cells. This clonotype was sampled from a woman in her forties or fifties in good health. Some clones in this sample may be carry-over from other donors' samples. The rearrangement links TRBV11-1 to TRBJ1-2, with D hard to call. The CDR3 region is CASSKALSPGYTF. The CDR3 DNA follows: TGTGCCAGCAGCAAGGCCCTGTCGCCTGGCTACACCTTC.